This T cell receptor (beta chain) is from a study of radiation and T cells in renal cell carcinoma. Study results and limitations: No pretreatment tumor biopsies were available for baseline clonotypes.

The table came from immunoSEQ multiplex PCR; TCRdb's copy has only in-frame clones and leaves some out. The sample holds some 150,000 clones, around four fifths seen once. Trimming took 3 bases from V and 5 from J, leaving 8 bases between them. Germline CDR1 reads SGDLS; CDR2 reads YYNGEE. The CDR3 spans 12 residues. The time point: baseline pretreatment blood. Treatment indicated: 15 Gy SBRT to primary tumor, nephrectomy 4 weeks later. As regards this clone: Its antigen is unidentified.

Here the sequenced sample was blood, taken from a patient whose treatment included radiotherapy and nephrectomy. The TCR comes from a woman in her forties or fifties with renal cell carcinoma. The rearrangement uses TRBV9 and TRBJ2-5, with D unclear. CDR3 loop: CASSADGETQYF. The CDR3 region has the DNA TGTGCCAGCAGCGCGGATGGGGAGACCCAGTACTTC.